The TCR beta chain under discussion was sequenced for a study of regulatory T cells in long-lasting Graves disease. Turning to the study itself: Prior antithyroid drug treatment in newly diagnosed Graves' patients lasted under 3 months.

This clonotype was seen a few times. Time point given: newly diagnosed GD, antithyroid drugs for less than 3 months. Extracted RNA from PBMCs served as the source of the TCR library. Investigators prepared the TCR beta libraries by applying iRepertoire HTBI primers and Arm-PCR of CDR3 regions. TCRdb passed the multiplex PCR reads through MiXCR, listing each CDR3 protein once. This table has 300,000 to 400,000 distinct CDR3 sequences, 15% to 19% appearing once. The specimen comprised peripheral blood mononuclear cells (PBMCs), sampled at new diagnosis, from a patient treated with antithyroid drugs. The receptor comes from a female donor with Graves disease.

In DNA form, the CDR3 reads TGTGCCAGCAGTATGCAACAGGATTTCTACGAGCAGTACTTC. It translates to CASSMQQDFYEQYF. The chain is built from TRBV6-1 and TRBJ2-7, with D possibly TRBD1 on 5 matching bases. The germline V and J ends were trimmed by 5 bases and 3 bases, with 14 bases remaining between them. The CDR3 has 14 residues. The germline CDR1 and CDR2 sequences are MNHNS and SASEGT.